The T cell receptor (beta chain) described here comes from a study of human T cells and chemical hapten exposure. Trimming took 5 bases from V and 7 from J, leaving 17 bases between them. The CDR3 covers 13 residues. Germline V gene sequence: CDR1 SQVTM, CDR2 ANQGSEA. Time point given: patch test 1, 2 weeks after DPC sensitization. Treatment reported: therapeutic diphenylcyclopropenone sensitization with weekly scalp DPC. Using its own MiXCR run on the RACE reads, TCRdb lists one record per CDR3 protein. The profile shows roughly 200,000 distinct CDR3 sequences, around 20% of them singletons. On this clonotype itself: The target antigen is unknown.

Findings of the study overall: Expanded TCRs grouped into significantly more large CDR3 similarity clusters than controls produced.

The sequences come from whole blood, collected in connection with sensitization to the hapten diphenylcyclopropenone (DPC). This TCR was sampled from a woman aged 45-65 years with alopecia areata. Some clones in this sample may be carry-over from other donors' samples. V is TRBV29-1 and J is TRBJ2-5; TRBD1 is a possible D gene (6 bases). The CDR3 region has the DNA TGCAGCGTTATTAGTCGGGACATAGGGACCCAGTACTTC. It encodes CSVISRDIGTQYF.